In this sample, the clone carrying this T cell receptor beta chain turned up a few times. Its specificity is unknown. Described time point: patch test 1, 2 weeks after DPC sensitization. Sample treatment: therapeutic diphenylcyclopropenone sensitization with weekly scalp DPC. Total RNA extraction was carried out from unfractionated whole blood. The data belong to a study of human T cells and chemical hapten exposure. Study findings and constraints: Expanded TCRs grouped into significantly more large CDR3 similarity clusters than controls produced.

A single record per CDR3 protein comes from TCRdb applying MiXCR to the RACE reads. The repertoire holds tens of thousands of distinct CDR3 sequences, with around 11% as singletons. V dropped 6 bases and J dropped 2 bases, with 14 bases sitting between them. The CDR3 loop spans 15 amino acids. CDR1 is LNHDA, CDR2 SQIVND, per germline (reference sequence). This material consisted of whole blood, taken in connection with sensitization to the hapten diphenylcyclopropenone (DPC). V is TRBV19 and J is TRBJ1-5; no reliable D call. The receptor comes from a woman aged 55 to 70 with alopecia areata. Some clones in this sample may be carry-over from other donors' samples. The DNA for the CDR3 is TGTGCCAGTAGGCCTTCCTCATGGGGCAATCAGCCCCAGCATTTT. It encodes CASRPSSWGNQPQHF.